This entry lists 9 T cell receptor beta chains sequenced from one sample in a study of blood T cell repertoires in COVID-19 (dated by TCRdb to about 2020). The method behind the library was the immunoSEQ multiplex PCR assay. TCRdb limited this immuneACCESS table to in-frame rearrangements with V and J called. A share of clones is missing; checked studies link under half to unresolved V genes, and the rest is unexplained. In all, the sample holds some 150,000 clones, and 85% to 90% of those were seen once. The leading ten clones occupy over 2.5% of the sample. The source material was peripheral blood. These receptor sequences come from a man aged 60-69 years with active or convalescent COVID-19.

The CDR3 DNA reads as TGTGCCAGCAGCTCCTATACAGGGAACACTGAAGCTTTCTTT. Translating gives CASSSYTGNTEAFF. The chain joins TRBV5-4 to TRBJ1-1; D is perhaps TRBD1 (5 bases). This CDR3 is built from 14 residues. In germline, CDR1 is SGHNT, CDR2 YYREEE (reference sequence). Trimming took off 3 bases at V and 1 base at J, with 10 bases between the two ends.

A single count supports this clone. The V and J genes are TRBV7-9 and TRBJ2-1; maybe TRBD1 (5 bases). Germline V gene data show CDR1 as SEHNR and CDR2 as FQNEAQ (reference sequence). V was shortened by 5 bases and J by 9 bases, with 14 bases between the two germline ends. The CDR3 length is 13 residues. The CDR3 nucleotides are TGTGCCAGCAGCAGGGCCTTTAGGGGTGAGCAGTTCTTC. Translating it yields CASSRAFRGEQFF.

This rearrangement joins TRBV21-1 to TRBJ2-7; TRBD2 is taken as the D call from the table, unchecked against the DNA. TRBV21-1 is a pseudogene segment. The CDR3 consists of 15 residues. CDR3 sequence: CASSKDKLIDYEQYF. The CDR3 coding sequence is TGTGCCAGCAGCAAAGATAAGTTAATAGACTACGAGCAGTACTTC.

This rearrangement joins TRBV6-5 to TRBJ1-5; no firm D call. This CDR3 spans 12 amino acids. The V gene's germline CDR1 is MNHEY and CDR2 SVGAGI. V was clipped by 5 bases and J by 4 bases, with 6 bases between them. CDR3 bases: TGTGCCAGCAGTCCCCGGAATCAGCCCCAGCATTTT. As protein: CASSPRNQPQHF.

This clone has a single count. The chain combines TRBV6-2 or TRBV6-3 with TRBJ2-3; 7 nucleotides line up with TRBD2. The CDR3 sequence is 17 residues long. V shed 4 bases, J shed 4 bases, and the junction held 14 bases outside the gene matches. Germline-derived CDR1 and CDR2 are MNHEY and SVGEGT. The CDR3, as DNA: TGTGCCAGCAGTTCCGCCCCAGGCGGGAGAGGGGCAGATACGCAGTATTTT. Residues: CASSSAPGGRGADTQYF.

CDR3 nucleotides: TGTGCCAGCAGCTCCCCAGGGCGGGAGATCACAGATACGCAGTATTTT. Translating it yields CASSSPGREITDTQYF. The chain couples TRBV6-2 or TRBV6-3 to TRBJ2-3; TRBD2 matches 7 bases. Per germline, CDR1 MNHEY and CDR2 SVGEGT. V shed 6 bases, J shed 2 bases, and the junction held 11 bases outside the gene matches. The CDR3 runs to 16 residues.

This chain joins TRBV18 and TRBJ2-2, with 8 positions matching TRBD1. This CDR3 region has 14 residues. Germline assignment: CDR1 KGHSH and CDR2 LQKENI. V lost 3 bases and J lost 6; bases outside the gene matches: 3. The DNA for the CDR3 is TGTGCCAGCTCACCGGGGGGACAGGCCGGGGAGCTGTTTTTT. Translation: CASSPGGQAGELFF.

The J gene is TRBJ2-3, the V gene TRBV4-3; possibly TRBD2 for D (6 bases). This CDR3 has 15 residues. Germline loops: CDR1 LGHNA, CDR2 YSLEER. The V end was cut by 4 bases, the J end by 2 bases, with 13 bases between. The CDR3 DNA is TGCGCCAGCAGCCGAACCCGGGAGCCCACAGATACGCAGTATTTT. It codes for CASSRTREPTDTQYF.

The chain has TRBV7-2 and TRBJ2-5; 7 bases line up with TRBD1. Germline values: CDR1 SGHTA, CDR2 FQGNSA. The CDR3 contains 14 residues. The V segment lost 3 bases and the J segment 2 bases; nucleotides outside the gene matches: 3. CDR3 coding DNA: TGTGCCAGCAGCTTTGCGACAGGGCAAGAGACCCAGTACTTC. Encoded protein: CASSFATGQETQYF.